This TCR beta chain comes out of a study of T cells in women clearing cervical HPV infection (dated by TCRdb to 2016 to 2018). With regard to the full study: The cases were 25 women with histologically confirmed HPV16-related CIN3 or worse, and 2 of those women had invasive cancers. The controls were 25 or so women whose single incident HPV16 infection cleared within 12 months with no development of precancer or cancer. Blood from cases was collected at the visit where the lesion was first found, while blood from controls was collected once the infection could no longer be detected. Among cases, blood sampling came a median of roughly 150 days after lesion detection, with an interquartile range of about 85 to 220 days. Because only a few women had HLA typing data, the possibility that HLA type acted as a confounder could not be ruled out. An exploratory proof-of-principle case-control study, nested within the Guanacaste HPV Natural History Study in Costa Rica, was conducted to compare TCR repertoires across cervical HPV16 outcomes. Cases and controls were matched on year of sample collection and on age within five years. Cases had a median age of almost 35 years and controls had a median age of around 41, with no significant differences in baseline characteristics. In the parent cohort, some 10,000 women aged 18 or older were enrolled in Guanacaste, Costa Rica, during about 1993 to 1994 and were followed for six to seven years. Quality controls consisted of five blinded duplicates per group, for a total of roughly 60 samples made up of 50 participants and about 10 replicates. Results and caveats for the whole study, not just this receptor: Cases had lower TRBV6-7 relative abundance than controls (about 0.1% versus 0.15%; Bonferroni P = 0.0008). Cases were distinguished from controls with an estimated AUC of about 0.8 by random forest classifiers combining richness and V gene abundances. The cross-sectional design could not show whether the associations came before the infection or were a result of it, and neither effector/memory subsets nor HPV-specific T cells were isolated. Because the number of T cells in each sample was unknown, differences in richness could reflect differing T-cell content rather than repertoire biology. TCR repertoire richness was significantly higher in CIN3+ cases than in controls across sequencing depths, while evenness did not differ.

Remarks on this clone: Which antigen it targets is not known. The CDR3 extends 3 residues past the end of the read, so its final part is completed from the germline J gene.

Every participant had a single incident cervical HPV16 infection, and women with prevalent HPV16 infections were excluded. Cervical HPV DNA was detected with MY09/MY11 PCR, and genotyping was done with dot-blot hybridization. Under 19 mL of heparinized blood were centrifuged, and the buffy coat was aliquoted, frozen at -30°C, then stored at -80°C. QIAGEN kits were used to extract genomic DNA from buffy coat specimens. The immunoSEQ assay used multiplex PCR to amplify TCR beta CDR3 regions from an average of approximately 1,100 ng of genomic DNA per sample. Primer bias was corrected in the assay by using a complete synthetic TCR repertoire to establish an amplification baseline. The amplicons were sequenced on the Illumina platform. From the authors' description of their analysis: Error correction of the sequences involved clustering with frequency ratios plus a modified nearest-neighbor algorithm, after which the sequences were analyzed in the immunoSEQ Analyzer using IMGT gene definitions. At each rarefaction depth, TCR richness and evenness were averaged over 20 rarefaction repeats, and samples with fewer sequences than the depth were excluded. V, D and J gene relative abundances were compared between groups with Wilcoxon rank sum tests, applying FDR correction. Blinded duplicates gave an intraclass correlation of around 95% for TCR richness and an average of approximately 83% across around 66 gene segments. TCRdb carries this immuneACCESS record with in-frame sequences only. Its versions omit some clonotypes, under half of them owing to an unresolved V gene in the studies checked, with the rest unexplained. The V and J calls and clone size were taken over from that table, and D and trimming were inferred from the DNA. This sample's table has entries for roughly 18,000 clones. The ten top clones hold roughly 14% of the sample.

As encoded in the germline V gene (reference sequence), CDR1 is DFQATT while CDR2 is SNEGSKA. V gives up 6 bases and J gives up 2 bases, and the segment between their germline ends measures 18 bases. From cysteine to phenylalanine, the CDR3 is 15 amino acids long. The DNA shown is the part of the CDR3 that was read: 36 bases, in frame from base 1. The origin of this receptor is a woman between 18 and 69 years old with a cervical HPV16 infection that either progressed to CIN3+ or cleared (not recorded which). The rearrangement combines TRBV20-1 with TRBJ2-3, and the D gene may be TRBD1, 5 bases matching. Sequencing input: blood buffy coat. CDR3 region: CSAEEGQAHTDTQYF. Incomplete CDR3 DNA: TGCAGTGCCGAAGAAGGACAAGCCCACACAGATACG.